This T cell receptor beta chain was found in a study of prognosis after radiotherapy for stage I lung cancer. General observations from the study: It was in patients who developed distant metastases that Shannon entropy after stereotactic body radiation therapy was lower.

Genomic DNA was the source, and TCR beta CDR3 was amplified from it by two-round multiplex PCR. First-round PCR used primers specific to each TRBV and TRBJ gene. Universal primers featured in the second PCR round. TCRdb re-called the multiplex PCR reads with MiXCR, one entry per CDR3 protein. This sample has approximately 16,000 distinct CDR3 sequences; 25% to 30% occur once, and the top ten carry about a third. Blood draws of roughly 6 milliliters of peripheral blood occurred at each of two time points. This clonotype was observed many times. No antigen is known for it. The CDR3 has 15 amino acids. Germline-derived CDR1 and CDR2 are KGHSH and LQKENI. Deletions cut 3 bases from V and 2 bases from J, with 11 bases between.

The sample was PBMCs, taken before or after stereotactic body radiation therapy (not recorded which). The TCR comes from a donor of 50 years or more with non-small cell lung cancer. The genes are TRBV18 and TRBJ2-1; D ambiguous. The CDR3 protein is CASSPDAITYNEQFF. The CDR3 coding sequence is TGTGCCAGCTCACCGGACGCAATCACCTACAATGAGCAGTTCTTC.